This passage covers 32 T cell receptor beta chains from one sample sequenced in a study of blood T cells in healthy people across ages. The authors ran a second PCR of roughly 6 to 12 cycles using a sample-barcoded 5' primer and a J-beta primer mix. TCRdb processed the 5' RACE reads anew with MiXCR; each CDR3 protein has one entry. The table lists 540,000 or so distinct CDR3 sequences, more than 45% of them singletons, with 20% to 25% in the top ten. Sequencing used blood. The receptors were sampled from an elderly man in good health.

This clonotype was seen a single time. A single base separates this from a much larger clone, so it may be a read error. The J gene is TRBJ2-7, the V gene TRBV7-2; no clear D. CDR3 length: 13 residues. V was shortened by 1 base and J by 1 base, with 5 bases between the two germline ends. CDR1 is SGHTA and CDR2 is FQGNSA in the germline V gene. CDR3 DNA: TGTGCCAGCAGCTTAGAAGAGTCCTACGAGCAGTACTTC. Translation: CASSLEESYEQYF.

The V gene is TRBV29-1, the J gene TRBJ1-1; no firm D call. Germline V gene sequence: CDR1 SQVTM, CDR2 ANQGSEA. V lost 7 bases and J lost 2, with 8 bases in between. The CDR3 loop spans 11 amino acids. CDR3 residues: CSAKVNTEAFF. In DNA, the CDR3 is TGCAGCGCTAAGGTAAACACTGAAGCTTTCTTT.

The V gene is TRBV29-1, the J gene TRBJ1-2; a possible D gene is TRBD1 (5 bases). CDR1 and CDR2 (germline): SQVTM, ANQGSEA. CDR3 size: 12 residues. Trimming removed 4 bases from V and 4 bases from J, with 10 bases in between. The CDR3 DNA follows: TGCAGCGTTGGTCCGGGGGGCTATGGCTACACCTTC. Protein: CSVGPGGYGYTF. The full variable domain, in which reference TRBV29-1 and TRBJ1-2 provide the parts outside the CDR3, is SAVISQKPSRDICQRGTSLTIQCQVDSQVTMMFWYRQQPGQSLTLIATANQGSEATYESGFVIDKFPISRPNLTFSTLTVSNMSPEDSSIYLCSVGPGGYGYTFGSGTRLTVV.

The chain couples TRBV7-3 to TRBJ2-7; 9 bases are shared with TRBD1. Germline CDR1 is SGHTA and CDR2 is FQGTGA. V lost 3 bases to trimming and J lost 5 bases; unmatched junction nucleotides: 5. The CDR3 runs 14 residues. The CDR3 sequence is CASSFGRTGDEQYF. The CDR3 DNA reads TGTGCCAGCAGCTTCGGTAGGACAGGGGACGAGCAGTACTTC.

The chain recombines TRBV6-6 with TRBJ1-6, with D possibly being TRBD1 (5 bases). Trimming shortened V by 8 bases and J by 3 bases, and 14 bases separated the two germline ends. There are 15 residues in the CDR3. Germline loops: CDR1 MNHNY, CDR2 SVGAGI (reference sequence). The CDR3 region is CASGDLISYNSPLHF. The CDR3 region has the DNA TGTGCCAGCGGGGACCTGATTAGCTATAATTCACCCCTCCACTTT.

A few counts support this clonotype. This chain links TRBV5-1 with TRBJ2-3, with 12 bases that match TRBD2. CDR1 is SGHRS, CDR2 YFSETQ, per germline. CDR3 length: 16 residues. The V and J ends lost 2 bases and 3 bases, in that order; junction bases with no gene match: 4. CDR3 loop: CASSLRTSGKTDTQYF. CDR3 bases: TGCGCCAGCAGCTTACGGACTAGCGGGAAGACAGATACGCAGTATTTT.

This chain uses TRBV20-1 with TRBJ2-5; either TRBD1 or TRBD2 may fit D (5 bases each). Looked up from germline, CDR1 is DFQATT and CDR2 is SNEGSKA (reference sequence). This CDR3 has 14 residues. The V end was cut by 2 bases, the J end by 2 bases, with 12 bases between. In DNA form, the CDR3 reads TGCAGTGCTAGACCGGGGACCACTCAAGAGACCCAGTACTTC. It yields the protein CSARPGTTQETQYF.

The chain is built from TRBV12-3 or TRBV12-4 and TRBJ1-2; 7 bases fit TRBD1. CDR3 size: 14 residues. The V segment lost 7 bases and the J segment 4 bases; nucleotides outside the gene matches: 9. Written as DNA, the CDR3 is TGTGCCAGCAACCTGGGGACAGCTCGCTATGGCTACACCTTC. Protein sequence: CASNLGTARYGYTF.

This clonotype came up a few times. The rearrangement links TRBV20-1 to TRBJ1-2, with 9 bases matching TRBD1. CDR3 length: 12 amino acids. Per germline, CDR1 DFQATT and CDR2 SNEGSKA (reference sequence). Trimming removed 3 bases from V and 7 bases from J; junction bases left unmatched: 3. CDR3 amino acids: CSARTGGIGYTF. CDR3 nucleotides: TGCAGTGCTAGGACAGGGGGTATTGGCTACACCTTC.

The chain couples TRBV11-3 to TRBJ2-3; D unresolved. CDR3 length: 14 amino acids. Trimming shortened V by 1 base and J by 1 base, and 6 bases separated the two germline ends. Germline assignment: CDR1 SGHNT and CDR2 YENEEA. The DNA for the CDR3 is TGTGCCAGCAGCTTAGGCCGTCGCACAGATACGCAGTATTTT. It specifies CASSLGRRTDTQYF.

This rearrangement joins TRBV12-3 or TRBV12-4 to TRBJ2-7; D tentatively reads TRBD1 or TRBD2 (6 bases each). The J call may be mistaken, given a closer DNA end match to TRBJ2-5. The CDR3 runs to 13 residues. CDR3 protein: CASSARGRETQYF. The CDR3 coding sequence is TGTGCCAGCAGTGCTCGGGGGCGAGAGACCCAGTACTTC.

The table lists this clonotype with a few counts. A much bigger clone sits one base away, suggesting this may be a read error. The chain couples TRBV6-6 to TRBJ2-5, with D possibly being TRBD1 or TRBD2 (6 bases each). The CDR3 spans 15 residues. V was shortened by 6 bases and J by 5 bases, with 19 bases between the two germline ends. Germline V CDR1 and CDR2: MNHNY, SVGAGI (reference sequence). The CDR3 DNA reads as TGTGCCAGCAGCTGCGACAGGACCGCGGGGGAGACCCAGTACTTC. This sequence encodes CASSCDRTAGETQYF.

This clonotype was seen only a few times. The CDR3 reads CASSIRISETQYF. DNA of the CDR3: TGTGCCAGCAGCATTCGTATATCGGAGACCCAGTACTTC. The V call is TRBV7-9, the J call TRBJ2-5; D is ambiguous. The V gene's germline CDR1 is SEHNR and CDR2 FQNEAQ (reference sequence). The ends were cut back, 5 bases at V and 5 bases at J, with 12 bases in the middle. This CDR3 comprises 13 residues.

The chain joins TRBV10-3 to TRBJ2-1; 9 nucleotides match TRBD2. V gave up 5 bases and J gave up 9 bases; unmatched junction bases: 14. The germline gives CDR1 ENHRY, CDR2 SYGVKD. This CDR3 has 16 residues. The CDR3 DNA follows: TGTGCCATCAGTAACCACCAGCGGGAGGTGCGGAGTGAGCAGTTCTTC. It yields the protein CAISNHQREVRSEQFF.

The chain couples TRBV29-1 to TRBJ2-5; D may be TRBD2 (5 bases). This CDR3 spans 12 amino acids. V shed 0 bases and J shed 7 bases, with 9 bases lying between them. Germline CDR1 and CDR2: SQVTM and ANQGSEA. CDR3 sequence reads: CSVEEGDGTQYF. For the CDR3, the DNA is TGCAGCGTTGAAGAGGGAGATGGGACCCAGTACTTC.

This chain uses TRBV20-1 with TRBJ1-2; D gene ambiguous. The V gene's germline CDR1 is DFQATT and CDR2 SNEGSKA (reference sequence). The CDR3 has 13 residues. Trimming pared 1 base from V and 1 base from J, leaving 7 bases between. Here the CDR3 reads CSARAGDNYGYTF. In DNA, the CDR3 is TGCAGTGCTAGAGCCGGGGATAACTATGGCTACACCTTC.

The J gene is TRBJ1-2, the V gene TRBV20-1; the D is unclear. The CDR3 extends over 11 amino acids. From germline, CDR1 is DFQATT and CDR2 SNEGSKA (reference sequence). V was pared by 6 bases and J by 7 bases, with 12 bases between. CDR3 nucleotide sequence: TGCAGTGCGACGGGCCTTGGTGGCTACACCTTC. It encodes CSATGLGGYTF.

The chain links TRBV29-1 to TRBJ2-7, with a tentative D call TRBD1 (5 bases). The CDR3 has 10 amino acids. V was pared by 7 bases and J by 7 bases, with 11 bases between. Germline lookup yields CDR1 SQVTM and CDR2 ANQGSEA. The CDR3 DNA follows: TGCAGCGCAGGGTTTGGTGAGCAGTACTTC. Translation: CSAGFGEQYF.

V gene TRBV7-8 combines with J gene TRBJ2-1; 10 bases are shared with TRBD2. This CDR3 spans 14 amino acids. Germline-derived CDR1 and CDR2 are SGHVS and FQNEAQ. Germline trimming cut 6 bases from V and 7 bases from J; bases unmatched to any gene: 6. The CDR3 nucleotides are TGTGCCAGCAGTCCCCTAGCGGGAGATAATGAGCAGTTCTTC. Translating it yields CASSPLAGDNEQFF. The full variable domain, its missing parts supplied by reference TRBV7-8 and TRBJ2-1, is GAGVSQSPRYKVAKRGQDVALRCDPISGHVSLFWYQQALGQGPEFLTYFQNEAQLDKSGLPSDRFFAERPEGSVSTLKIQRTQQEDSAVYLCASSPLAGDNEQFFGPGTRLTVL.

The chain is built from TRBV6-2 or TRBV6-3 and TRBJ2-3; D uncertain. V lost 6 bases to trimming and J lost 1 base, with 8 bases between them. The CDR3 is 13 amino acids. Germline V gives CDR1 MNHEY, CDR2 SVGEGT. CDR3 DNA: TGTGCCAGCAGCCCCCGGCGCACAGATACGCAGTATTTT. It encodes CASSPRRTDTQYF.

This clonotype was seen only a few times. The V call is TRBV20-1, the J call TRBJ1-6; tentative D call: TRBD1 (6 bases). The CDR3 totals 13 residues. CDR1 and CDR2 from the germline V gene are DFQATT and SNEGSKA (reference sequence). Trimming took 6 bases from V and 9 from J, leaving 15 bases between them. CDR3 sequence reads: CSARGRGSSPLHF. The CDR3 coding sequence is TGCAGTGCCCGAGGAAGGGGGAGTTCACCCCTCCACTTT.

Remarks on this clonotype: At one end, the junction sequence differs from germline, possibly due to a read error. The chain couples TRBV28 to TRBJ2-7; 8 nucleotides align to TRBD1. The CDR3 spans 15 residues. Germline-derived CDR1 and CDR2 are MDHEN and SYDVKM. The CDR3 bases are TGTGCTAGCAGTCCTCCGAGGACAGGGACCTACGAGCAGTACTTC. This gives the protein CASSPPRTGTYEQYF.

CDR3 sequence (DNA): TGTGCCAGCAGCTTATTCAGTGGGACGCAAAGCTCCTACGAGCAGTACTTC. This encodes CASSLFSGTQSSYEQYF. This chain joins TRBV7-2 and TRBJ2-7; D may match TRBD1 or TRBD2 (5 bases each). The ends were cut back, 2 bases at V and 0 bases at J, with 17 bases in the middle. Germline V gives CDR1 SGHTA, CDR2 FQGNSA. The CDR3 spans 17 residues.

Of note for this clonotype: A much larger clone lies a single base off, so this may be a read error. The J gene is TRBJ1-5, the V gene TRBV6-6; unclear D gene. The CDR3 has 16 amino acids. Germline CDR1 reads MNHNY; CDR2 reads SVGAGI (reference sequence). CDR3 residues: CASSYPGPYSNQPRHF. The CDR3 DNA sequence: TGTGCCAGCAGTTACCCCGGGCCCTATAGCAATCAGCCCCGGCATTTT.

This clonotype was recorded a few times. The CDR3 DNA reads TGTGCCAGCAGCGATGTTTACGAGCAGTACTTC. Translated, it gives CASSDVYEQYF. The V gene is TRBV7-8, the J gene TRBJ2-5, with D unclear. The J call could be wrong; TRBJ2-7 is a better fit for the DNA end. This CDR3 comprises 11 residues. Germline V gene sequence: CDR1 SGHVS, CDR2 FQNEAQ.

DNA of the CDR3: TGTGCCAGCAGACCAGACAGGGTAGCCTACGAGCAGTACTTC. It is translated as CASRPDRVAYEQYF. V usage is TRBV28 and J usage is TRBJ2-7; 7 nucleotides match TRBD1. The CDR3 contains 14 residues. J gave up 2 bases and V 6 bases, and 7 bases lay outside the gene matches. Germline lookup yields CDR1 MDHEN and CDR2 SYDVKM.

The genes are TRBV7-2 and TRBJ1-5; D perhaps matches TRBD1 (6 bases). The CDR3 is made up of 14 amino acids. V was clipped by 5 bases and J by 4 bases, with 12 bases between them. Germline values: CDR1 SGHTA, CDR2 FQGNSA. DNA for the CDR3: TGTGCCAGCAGCATCAGGGGAAAGAATCAGCCCCAGCATTTT. Protein sequence: CASSIRGKNQPQHF.

The chain recombines TRBV20-1 with TRBJ2-1; D possibly uses TRBD1 or TRBD2 (5 bases each). The CDR3 spans 15 residues. The V and J ends lost 2 bases and 6 bases respectively, with 17 bases between them. Looked up from germline, CDR1 is DFQATT and CDR2 is SNEGSKA (reference sequence). The CDR3 is CSARPREGNGNEQFF. As DNA, the CDR3 is TGCAGTGCTAGACCCCGAGAGGGGAATGGCAATGAGCAGTTCTTC.

This clonotype was counted a few times. This chain joins TRBV20-1 and TRBJ2-3; TRBD2 matches at 8 bases. J gave up 6 bases and V 3 bases, and 5 bases lay outside the gene matches. The V gene's germline CDR1 is DFQATT and CDR2 SNEGSKA (reference sequence). There are 13 residues in the CDR3. The DNA of the CDR3 is TGCAGTGCTAGCGGGAGGGCGAGGGATACGCAGTATTTT. It yields the protein CSASGRARDTQYF.

This rearrangement joins TRBV5-1 to TRBJ1-6; 9 bases align to TRBD1. The V and J ends lost 2 bases and 11 bases, in that order; junction bases with no gene match: 8. The CDR3 is made up of 15 amino acids. The germline CDR1 and CDR2 sequences are SGHRS and YFSETQ. The CDR3, as DNA: TGCGCCAGCAGCTTCGGGACAGGGAGTAGGGCACCCCTCCACTTT. This encodes CASSFGTGSRAPLHF.

The CDR3 is CASSLLQGGDSYEQYF. In DNA form, the CDR3 reads TGTGCCAGCAGTTTACTACAGGGGGGTGACTCCTACGAGCAGTACTTC. The chain uses TRBV27 and TRBJ2-7; 8 bases are a match to TRBD1. The CDR3 is 16 residues long. CDR1 is MNHEY and CDR2 is SMNVEV in the germline V gene (reference sequence). After removal of 2 bases from V and 0 bases from J, the junction contained 6 bases not matched to a gene.

This CDR3 is CATQGRGNTEAFF. As DNA, the CDR3 is TGTGCCACCCAGGGACGGGGCAACACTGAAGCTTTCTTT. The chain combines TRBV10-3 with TRBJ1-1; D is possibly TRBD1 (5 bases). The CDR3 contains 13 residues. Trimming left V 10 bases short and J 2 bases short, with 14 bases between. Germline V gives CDR1 ENHRY, CDR2 SYGVKD.